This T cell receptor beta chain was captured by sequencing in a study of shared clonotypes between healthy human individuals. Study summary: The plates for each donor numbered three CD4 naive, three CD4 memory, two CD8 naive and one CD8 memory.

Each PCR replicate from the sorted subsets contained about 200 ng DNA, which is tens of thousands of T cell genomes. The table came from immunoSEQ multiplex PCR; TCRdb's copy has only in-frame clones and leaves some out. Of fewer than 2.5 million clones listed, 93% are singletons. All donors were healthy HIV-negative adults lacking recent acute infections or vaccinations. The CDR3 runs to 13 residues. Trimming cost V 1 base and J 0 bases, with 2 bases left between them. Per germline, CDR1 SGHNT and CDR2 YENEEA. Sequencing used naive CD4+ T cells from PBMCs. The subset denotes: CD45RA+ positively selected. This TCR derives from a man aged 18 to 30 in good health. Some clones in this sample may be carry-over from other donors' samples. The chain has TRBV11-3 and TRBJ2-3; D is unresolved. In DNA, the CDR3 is TGTGCCAGCAGCTTAGTTAGCACAGATACGCAGTATTTT. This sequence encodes CASSLVSTDTQYF. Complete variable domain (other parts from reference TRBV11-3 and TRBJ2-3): EAGVVQSPRYKIIEKKQPVAFWCNPISGHNTLYWYLQNLGQGPELLIRYENEEAVDDSQLPKDRFSAERLKGVDSTLKIQPAELGDSAVYLCASSLVSTDTQYFGPGTRLTVL.